These 14 T cell receptor beta chains were sequenced from one sample in a study of radiation and T cells in renal cell carcinoma. Time point described: blood 4 weeks post-SBRT, at nephrectomy. Regarding treatment: 15 Gy SBRT to primary tumor, nephrectomy 4 weeks later. Profiled with immunoSEQ multiplex PCR; TCRdb holds only in-frame clones, not every one. Of about 83,000 clones in the sample, roughly 85% are singletons; the top ten hold around 2.5%. The specimen comprised blood, sampled from a patient whose treatment included radiotherapy and nephrectomy. The source of these receptors is a woman aged 60-70 years with renal cell carcinoma.

The chain carries TRBV7-9 and TRBJ2-7, with 10 bases identical to TRBD1. J gave up 2 bases and V 7 bases, and 11 bases lay outside the gene matches. This CDR3 is 16 amino acids long. CDR1 is SEHNR and CDR2 is FQNEAQ in the germline V gene (reference sequence). In nucleotides, the CDR3 is TGTGCCAGCACCGCTACGGGACAGGGGATTCCCTACGAGCAGTACTTC. Translation: CASTATGQGIPYEQYF.

The V gene is TRBV10-2, the J gene TRBJ2-2; D assignment may be TRBD1 or TRBD2 (6 bases each). CDR1 and CDR2 from the germline V gene are WSHSY and SAAADI. This CDR3 spans 12 amino acids. V gave up 11 bases and J gave up 5 bases, with 12 bases separating them. Written as DNA, the CDR3 is TGCGCCGGAGGGCAGGGGACCGGGGAGCTGTTTTTT. This translates into CAGGQGTGELFF.

The chain carries TRBV5-4 and TRBJ1-2, with D possibly matching TRBD1 (6 bases). The CDR3 sequence is 14 residues long. Germline V gene data show CDR1 as SGHNT and CDR2 as YYREEE (reference sequence). The V and J ends lost 2 bases and 4 bases respectively, with 12 bases between them. DNA of the CDR3: TGTGCCAGCAGCTTTGTTCAGGGGAGCTATGGCTACACCTTC. It yields the protein CASSFVQGSYGYTF.

The chain uses TRBV6-5 and TRBJ1-5; possibly TRBD1 for D (6 bases). This CDR3 region has 15 residues. CDR1 and CDR2 from the germline V gene are MNHEY and SVGAGI. V lost 5 bases to trimming and J lost 0 bases, with 11 bases between them. DNA for the CDR3: TGTGCCAGCAGTCCGACAGGAGATAGCAATCAGCCCCAGCATTTT. Translating it yields CASSPTGDSNQPQHF.

This clone appeared once. The V call is TRBV5-6, the J call TRBJ1-2; maybe TRBD1 (6 bases). Germline assignment: CDR1 SGHDT and CDR2 YYEEEE. This CDR3 has 14 amino acids. The ends were cut back, 2 bases at V and 2 bases at J, with 10 bases in the middle. The CDR3 loop reads CASSFGQLNYGYTF. The DNA of the CDR3 is TGTGCCAGCAGCTTCGGACAGCTAAACTATGGCTACACCTTC.

The table lists this clone with a few counts. J is TRBJ2-3 and V is TRBV5-1; TRBD1 or TRBD2 may be the D gene (5 bases each). Germline-derived CDR1 and CDR2 are SGHRS and YFSETQ. This CDR3 region has 16 residues. Trimming took 0 bases from V and 1 from J, leaving 12 bases between them. CDR3 amino acids: CASSLGGGQGTDTQYF. CDR3 DNA sequence: TGCGCCAGCAGCTTGGGGGGCGGGCAGGGCACAGATACGCAGTATTTT. Combining the CDR3 with reference TRBV5-1 and TRBJ2-3 gives the whole variable domain KAGVTQTPRYLIKTRGQQVTLSCSPISGHRSVSWYQQTPGQGLQFLFEYFSETQRNKGNFPGRFSGRQFSNSRSEMNVSTLELGDSALYLCASSLGGGQGTDTQYFGPGTRLTVL.

This chain joins TRBV27 and TRBJ2-3; D unresolved. V was trimmed by 8 bases and J by 0 bases, leaving 12 bases between them. The CDR3 totals 14 residues. Germline-derived CDR1 and CDR2 are MNHEY and SMNVEV (reference sequence). For the CDR3, the DNA is TGTGCCAGCGCCCTCGAGGATAGCACAGATACGCAGTATTTT. Its translation: CASALEDSTDTQYF.

CDR3 amino acids: CASSVGGGLSSSYNEQFF. As DNA, the CDR3 is TGTGCCAGCAGCGTAGGGGGTGGGCTGTCTAGCTCCTACAATGAGCAGTTCTTC. This chain connects TRBV9 to TRBJ2-1; no firm D call. The germline V gene encodes CDR1 SGDLS and CDR2 YYNGEE. V lost 0 bases to trimming and J lost 0 bases, with 16 bases between them. CDR3 size: 18 residues.

The CDR3 protein is CASSMSTGPQETQYF. The CDR3 DNA reads TGTGCCAGTAGTATGAGTACAGGGCCCCAAGAGACCCAGTACTTC. J is TRBJ2-5 and V is TRBV19, with D possibly being TRBD1 (6 bases). V gave up 3 bases and J gave up 1 base, with 12 bases separating them. This CDR3 comprises 15 residues. Germline CDR1 is LNHDA and CDR2 is SQIVND (reference sequence).

The chain links TRBV7-2 to TRBJ2-7; D may correspond to TRBD1 or TRBD2 (5 bases each). The CDR3 has 16 amino acids. V was shortened by 1 base and J by 4 bases, with 17 bases between the two germline ends. In germline, CDR1 is SGHTA, CDR2 FQGNSA. In DNA, the CDR3 is TGTGCCAGCAGCTTAGGTGATTGGGGGAGTCCGTACGAGCAGTACTTC. Its translation is CASSLGDWGSPYEQYF. Variable domain in full (rest from reference TRBV7-2 and TRBJ2-7): GAGVSQSPSNKVTEKGKDVELRCDPISGHTALYWYRQSLGQGLEFLIYFQGNSAPDKSGLPSDRFSAERTGGSVSTLTIQRTQQEDSAVYLCASSLGDWGSPYEQYFGPGTRLTVT.

The J gene is TRBJ1-2, the V gene TRBV6-1; TRBD1 matches at 8 bases. With V trimmed by 6 bases and J by 4 bases, 4 bases remained unmatched. CDR1 is MNHNS and CDR2 is SASEGT in the germline V gene. The CDR3 runs 13 residues. The CDR3 reads CASRETGVYGYTF. The CDR3 coding sequence is TGTGCCAGCAGGGAGACAGGGGTCTATGGCTACACCTTC.

J is TRBJ2-3 and V is TRBV13, with 15 bases that match TRBD2. Germline V gene sequence: CDR1 PRHDT, CDR2 FYEKMQ (reference sequence). The CDR3 totals 18 residues. V was pared by 4 bases and J by 4 bases, with 9 bases of the junction left unmatched. The chain's CDR3 is CASSYGTSGGHHADTQYF. The CDR3 DNA sequence: TGTGCCAGCAGCTATGGGACTAGCGGGGGGCACCACGCAGATACGCAGTATTTT. The whole variable domain, filled in from reference TRBV13 and TRBJ2-3, reads AAGVIQSPRHLIKEKRETATLKCYPIPRHDTVYWYQQGPGQDPQFLISFYEKMQSDKGSIPDRFSAQQFSDYHSELNMSSLELGDSALYFCASSYGTSGGHHADTQYFGPGTRLTVL.

This chain joins TRBV2 and TRBJ1-1; D perhaps matches TRBD1 (5 bases). This CDR3 is 16 amino acids long. V was cut by 0 bases and J by 4 bases, with 15 bases left in between. Germline CDR1 is SNHLY and CDR2 is FYNNEI. In nucleotides, the CDR3 is TGTGCCAGCAGTGAAGCGCTAGGGACCCGCGGCACTGAAGCTTTCTTT. It specifies CASSEALGTRGTEAFF.

CDR3: CASSLAGNYQYNEQFF. DNA of the CDR3: TGCGCCAGCAGCTTGGCAGGGAATTACCAGTACAATGAGCAGTTCTTC. The rearrangement joins TRBV5-1 to TRBJ2-1, with D perhaps matching TRBD1 (5 bases). The V gene lost 0 bases and the J gene lost 4 bases, with 14 bases spanning the gap. Germline CDR1 reads SGHRS; CDR2 reads YFSETQ. The length of the CDR3 is 16 residues.